The clone carrying this T cell receptor beta chain was found a few times. Germline V gives CDR1 SGHVS, CDR2 FQNEAQ. With 6 bases removed from V and 7 bases from J, the gap between germline ends came to 12 bases. The CDR3 consists of 13 residues. TCRdb recomputed calls from the 5' RACE reads with MiXCR, one row per CDR3 protein. The sample has a few hundred thousand distinct CDR3 sequences, about 13% seen once. The data originate from a study of identical twins. In addition, the sample was reused for a study of yellow fever vaccine responses in identical twins.

The rearrangement joins TRBV7-8 to TRBJ2-2; no firm D call. This TCR came from a woman aged 18-35 years in good health. What was sequenced was memory (CD45RO+) T cells sorted from blood. The CDR3: CASSRVSGGELFF. As DNA, the CDR3 is TGTGCCAGCAGTCGAGTTTCGGGCGGGGAGCTGTTTTTT. The whole variable domain, filled in from reference TRBV7-8 and TRBJ2-2, reads GAGVSQSPRYKVAKRGQDVALRCDPISGHVSLFWYQQALGQGPEFLTYFQNEAQLDKSGLPSDRFFAERPEGSVSTLKIQRTQQEDSAVYLCASSRVSGGELFFGEGSRLTVL.